Only one count was recorded for the clone carrying this TCR beta chain. Its antigen remains unknown. Germline V lookup: CDR1 SGHAT, CDR2 FQNNGV. V dropped 7 bases and J dropped 6 bases, with 19 bases sitting between them. This CDR3 contains 15 residues. The sample originates from a study of tumor-infiltrating lymphocytes in glioblastoma multiforme. Study-wide findings and caveats: Detected clone frequencies may not reflect cell counts, being RNA-based. The TCR and somatic mutation analysis included just one glioblastoma patient. Functional subtype sorting of these T cells was not performed.

TCR beta libraries were built from RNA through three nested multiplex PCR rounds using modified ARM-PCR. MiXCR, run by TCRdb on the multiplex PCR reads, gives a single entry per CDR3 protein. Of nearly 20,000 distinct CDR3 sequences listed, 65% to 80% are singletons. The rearrangement joins TRBV11-2 to TRBJ2-1; D is possibly TRBD1 (6 bases). This TCR was sampled from a male donor with glioblastoma. The material sequenced was peripheral blood. The CDR3 spells CASNAGARDLNEQFF. The DNA of the CDR3 is TGTGCCAGCAACGCAGGGGCGAGAGATCTCAATGAGCAGTTCTTC.